Ten or more counts support the clone carrying this TCR beta chain. Its matching antigen is unknown. Researchers used 5'RACE with constant-segment primers to make TCR alpha and TCR beta cDNA libraries that carry sample barcodes and UMIs. TCRdb ran MiXCR on the 5' RACE reads and lists one entry per CDR3 protein. The top ten hold 2.4% of the sample, which has 210,000 or so distinct CDR3 sequences, approximately 20% seen once. The CDR3 runs to 14 residues. The V gene's germline CDR1 is KGHSH and CDR2 LQKENI. V was clipped by 3 bases and J by 6 bases, with 9 bases between them. The source of the sample is a study of T-cell memory formation after mild COVID-19. For the study at large: In these data, TCR clusters were largely donor specific. General study findings and limits: Clones that contracted from day 15 to 85 had balanced CD4/CD8; later expanders were CD4+ biased. In pre-infection memory, a portion of responding clones appeared, which suggested that cross-reactive memory joined.

Material for sequencing was PBMCs or a T cell subset sorted from them (not recorded which). The receptor comes from an adult woman who had mild COVID-19 (a few samples of this study predate the infection). Cell type and time point are not known. The chain joins TRBV18 to TRBJ1-6, with D unresolved. The CDR3 DNA is TGTGCCAGCTCACCGGACCGATTTAATTCACCCCTCCACTTT. This gives the protein CASSPDRFNSPLHF.